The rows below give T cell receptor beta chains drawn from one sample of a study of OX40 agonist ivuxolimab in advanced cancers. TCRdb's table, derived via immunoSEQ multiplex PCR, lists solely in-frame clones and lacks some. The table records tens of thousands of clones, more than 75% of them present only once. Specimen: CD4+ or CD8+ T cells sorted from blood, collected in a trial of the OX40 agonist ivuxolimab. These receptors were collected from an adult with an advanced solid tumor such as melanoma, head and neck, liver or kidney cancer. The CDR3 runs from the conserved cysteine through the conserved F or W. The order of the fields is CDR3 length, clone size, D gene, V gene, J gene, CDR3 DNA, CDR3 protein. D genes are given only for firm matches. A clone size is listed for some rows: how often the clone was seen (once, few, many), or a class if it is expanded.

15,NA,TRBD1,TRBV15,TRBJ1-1,TGTGCCACCAGCAGAGGAAAGGGGGCGAACACTGAAGCTTTCTTT,CATSRGKGANTEAFF
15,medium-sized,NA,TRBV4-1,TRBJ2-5,TGCGCCAGCAGCCAGGAGGACCTATGGATGGAGACCCAGTACTTC,CASSQEDLWMETQYF
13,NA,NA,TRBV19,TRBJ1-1,TGTGCCAGTGTCGAGGGAGCGGTCACTGAAGCTTTCTTT,CASVEGAVTEAFF
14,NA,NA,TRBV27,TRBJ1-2,TGTGCCAGCAGCCGGAGGGGTCAGACCTATGGCTACACCTTC,CASSRRGQTYGYTF
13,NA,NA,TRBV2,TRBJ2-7,TGTGCCAGCAGTTTAGGACCCGAGGGAGAGCAGTACTTC,CASSLGPEGEQYF
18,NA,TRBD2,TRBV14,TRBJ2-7,TGTGCCAGCAGCCAAAGACTCTGGACTAGCGGGCTACCCTACGAGCAGTACTTC,CASSQRLWTSGLPYEQYF
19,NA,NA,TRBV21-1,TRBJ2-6,NA,CASSKVLVGQGAGANVLTF
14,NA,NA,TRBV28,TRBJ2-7,TGTGCCAGCAGTTTACTCACTGGGGAGTACATGCAGTACTTC,CASSLLTGEYMQYF
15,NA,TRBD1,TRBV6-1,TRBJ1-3,TGTGCCAGCAGTGCGCGGACAGGGGATGGAAACACCATATATTTT,CASSARTGDGNTIYF
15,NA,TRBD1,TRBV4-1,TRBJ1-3,TGCGCCAGCAGCCAAGGAAGGGGGCCCGGAAACACCATATATTTT,CASSQGRGPGNTIYF
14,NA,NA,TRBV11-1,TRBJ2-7,TGTGCCAGCAGCTTACCAGGGGGGCTCTACGAGCAGTACTTC,CASSLPGGLYEQYF
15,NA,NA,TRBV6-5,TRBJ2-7,TGTGCCAGCAGTTACAGCCGTGCGGGCCGCCTCGAGCAGTACTTC,CASSYSRAGRLEQYF
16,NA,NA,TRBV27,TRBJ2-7,TGTGCCAGCAGTTCATCGCCCGGATCCGCCCTTTACGAGCAGTACTTC,CASSSSPGSALYEQYF
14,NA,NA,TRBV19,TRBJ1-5,TGTGCCACCCACGAGGGGGGGGGCATGCAGCCCCAGCATTTT,CATHEGGGMQPQHF
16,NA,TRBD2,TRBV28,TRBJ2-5,TGTGCCAGCAGTCTCGGGACTAGCGGGAGTAGGGAGACCCAGTACTTC,CASSLGTSGSRETQYF
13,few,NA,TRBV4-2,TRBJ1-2,TGTGCCAGCAGCCAAGTAAAGACAGATGGCTACACCTTC,CASSQVKTDGYTF
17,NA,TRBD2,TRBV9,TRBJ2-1,TGTGCCAGCAGCGTAGCTGAGGGACTAGCGGACTACAATGAGCAGTTCTTC,CASSVAEGLADYNEQFF
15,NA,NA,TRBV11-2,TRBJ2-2,TGTGCCAGCAGCTTAGTGGGCGCGAACACCGGGGAGCTGTTTTTT,CASSLVGANTGELFF
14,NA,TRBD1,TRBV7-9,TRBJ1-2,TGTGCCAGCAGCGCCGGGACAGGGTACTATGGCTACACCTTC,CASSAGTGYYGYTF
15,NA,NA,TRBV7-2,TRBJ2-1,TGTGCCAGCAGCTTCAACAGAGAATACTACAATGAGCAGTTCTTC,CASSFNREYYNEQFF
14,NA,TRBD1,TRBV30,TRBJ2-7,TGTGCCTGGGGACAGGCCCCGTCCCCCTACGAGCAGTACTTC,CAWGQAPSPYEQYF
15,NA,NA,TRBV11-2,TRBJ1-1,TGTGCCAGCAGCTTAGATGGGGGGACTAACACTGAAGCTTTCTTT,CASSLDGGTNTEAFF
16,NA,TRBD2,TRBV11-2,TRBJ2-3,TGTGCCAGCAGCTCCCTAGCGGGAGAGGACACAGATACGCAGTATTTT,CASSSLAGEDTDTQYF
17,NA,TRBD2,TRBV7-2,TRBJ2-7,TGTGCCAGCAGCTGGGTCCTGCTAGCGGGGACCTCCTACGAGCAGTACTTC,CASSWVLLAGTSYEQYF
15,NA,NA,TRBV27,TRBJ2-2,TGTGCCAGCAGTACGGGGACCCGGAGCGGCGGGGAGCTGTTTTTT,CASSTGTRSGGELFF
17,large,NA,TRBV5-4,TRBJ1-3,TGTGCCAGCAGCTTGGCCTTGGGCGGGCGCTCTGGAAACACCATATATTTT,CASSLALGGRSGNTIYF
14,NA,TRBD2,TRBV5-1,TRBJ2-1,TGCGCCAGCAGCTTGGGCGGGGAGGGCAATGAGCAGTTCTTC,CASSLGGEGNEQFF
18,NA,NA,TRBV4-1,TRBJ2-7,TGCGCCAGCAGCCAAACGTTTCAGACAGGAATGGCGGACTACGAGCAGTACTTC,CASSQTFQTGMADYEQYF
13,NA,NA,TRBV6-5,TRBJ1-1,TGTGCCAGCAGCCCTACGGACAGTACGGGAGCTTTCTTT,CASSPTDSTGAFF
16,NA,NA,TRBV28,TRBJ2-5,TGTGCCAGCAGTTTGCTCTCAGGGAACCTCCAAGAGACCCAGTACTTC,CASSLLSGNLQETQYF
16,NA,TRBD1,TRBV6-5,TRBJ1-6,TGTGCCAGCAGTTACGGGACAGGGGAAAATAATTCACCCCTCCACTTT,CASSYGTGENNSPLHF
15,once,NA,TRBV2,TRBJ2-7,TGTGCCAGCTCCCGGGGGGGACAGGAGTTCTACGAGCAGTACTTC,CASSRGGQEFYEQYF
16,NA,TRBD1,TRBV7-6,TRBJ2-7,TGTGCCAGCAGCCACCACCCGGGACAGGACATCTACGAGCAGTACTTC,CASSHHPGQDIYEQYF
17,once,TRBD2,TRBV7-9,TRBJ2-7,TGTGCCAGCAGCGCACGGACTAGCGGGACGGGGTCCTACGAGCAGTACTTC,CASSARTSGTGSYEQYF
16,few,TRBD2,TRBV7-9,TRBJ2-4,TGTGCCAGCGGCCTGGCGGGGGGGATAGCCAAAAACATTCAGTACTTC,CASGLAGGIAKNIQYF
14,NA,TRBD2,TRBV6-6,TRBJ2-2,TGTGCCAGCAGTGACGGACTAGCCACCGGGGAGCTGTTTTTT,CASSDGLATGELFF
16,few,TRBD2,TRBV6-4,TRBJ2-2,TGTGCCTCAACGCCCGGGACTAGCGTTAACACCGGGGAGCTGTTTTTT,CASTPGTSVNTGELFF
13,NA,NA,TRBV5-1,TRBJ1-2,TGCGCCAGCAGCTTCGGACAGAACTATGGCTACACCTTC,CASSFGQNYGYTF
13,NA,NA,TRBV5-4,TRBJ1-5,TGTGCCAGCAGCTTGGGTGACGGTCAGCCCCAGCATTTT,CASSLGDGQPQHF
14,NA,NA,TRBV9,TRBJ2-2,TGTGCCAGCAGCGTAGTCCCGAACACCGGGGAGCTGTTTTTT,CASSVVPNTGELFF